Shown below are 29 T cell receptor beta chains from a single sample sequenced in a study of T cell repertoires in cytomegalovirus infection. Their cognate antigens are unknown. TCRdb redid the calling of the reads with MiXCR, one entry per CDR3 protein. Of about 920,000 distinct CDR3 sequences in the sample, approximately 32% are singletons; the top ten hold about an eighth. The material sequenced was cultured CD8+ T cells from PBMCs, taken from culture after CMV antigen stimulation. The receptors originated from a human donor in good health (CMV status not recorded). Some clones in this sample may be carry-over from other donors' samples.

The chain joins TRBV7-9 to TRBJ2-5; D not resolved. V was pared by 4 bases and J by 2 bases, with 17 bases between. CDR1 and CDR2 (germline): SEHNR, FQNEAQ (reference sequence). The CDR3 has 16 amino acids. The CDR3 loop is CASSSPSGDNQETQYF. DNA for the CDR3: TGTGCCAGCAGCTCCCCCTCCGGCGACAATCAAGAGACCCAGTACTTC.

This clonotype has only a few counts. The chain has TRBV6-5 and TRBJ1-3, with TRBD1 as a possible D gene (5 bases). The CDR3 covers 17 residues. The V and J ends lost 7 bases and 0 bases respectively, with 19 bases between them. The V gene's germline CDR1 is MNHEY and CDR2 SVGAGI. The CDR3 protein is CASTERRGGSSGNTIYF. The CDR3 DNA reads TGTGCCAGCACCGAACGGAGGGGAGGAAGCTCTGGAAACACCATATATTTT.

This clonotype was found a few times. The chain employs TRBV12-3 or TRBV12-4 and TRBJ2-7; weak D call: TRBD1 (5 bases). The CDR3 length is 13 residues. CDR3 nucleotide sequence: TGTGCTGTTTCAGACAGCTCGACCTACGAGCAGTACTTC. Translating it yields CAVSDSSTYEQYF.

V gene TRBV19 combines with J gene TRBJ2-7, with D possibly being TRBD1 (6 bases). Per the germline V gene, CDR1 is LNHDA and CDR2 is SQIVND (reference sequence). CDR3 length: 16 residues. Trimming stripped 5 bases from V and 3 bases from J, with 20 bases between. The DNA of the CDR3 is TGTGCCAGTAGTGCCTTTTCTGGACAGAGCCACTACGAGCAGTACTTC. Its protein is CASSAFSGQSHYEQYF.

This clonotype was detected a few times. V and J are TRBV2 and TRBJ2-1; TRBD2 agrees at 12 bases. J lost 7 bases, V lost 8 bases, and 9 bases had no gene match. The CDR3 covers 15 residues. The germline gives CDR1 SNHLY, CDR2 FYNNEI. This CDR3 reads CASRWRLAGDNEQFF. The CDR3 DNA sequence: TGTGCCAGCCGGTGGAGACTAGCGGGGGATAATGAGCAGTTCTTC. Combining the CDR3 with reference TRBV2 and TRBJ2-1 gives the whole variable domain EPEVTQTPSHQVTQMGQEVILRCVPISNHLYFYWYRQILGQKVEFLVSFYNNEISEKSEIFDDQFSVERPDGSNFTLKIRSTKLEDSAMYFCASRWRLAGDNEQFFGPGTRLTVL.

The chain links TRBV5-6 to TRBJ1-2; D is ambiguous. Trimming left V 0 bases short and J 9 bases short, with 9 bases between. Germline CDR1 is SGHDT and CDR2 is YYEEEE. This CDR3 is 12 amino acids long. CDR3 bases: TGTGCCAGCAGCTTGGGGTCGGCAAGCTACACCTTC. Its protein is CASSLGSASYTF.

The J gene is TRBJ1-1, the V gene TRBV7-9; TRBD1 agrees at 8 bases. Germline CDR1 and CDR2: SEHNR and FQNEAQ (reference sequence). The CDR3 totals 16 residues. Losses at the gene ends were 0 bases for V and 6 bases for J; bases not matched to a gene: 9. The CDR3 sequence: CASSLASRDRQPEAFF. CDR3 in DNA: TGTGCCAGCAGCTTAGCGAGCCGGGACAGGCAACCTGAAGCTTTCTTT.

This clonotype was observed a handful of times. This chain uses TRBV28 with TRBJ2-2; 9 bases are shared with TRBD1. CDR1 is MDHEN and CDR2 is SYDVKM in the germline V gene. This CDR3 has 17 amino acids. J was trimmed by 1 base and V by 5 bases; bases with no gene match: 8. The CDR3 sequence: CASSTVTGGWNTGELFF. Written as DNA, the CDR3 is TGTGCCAGCAGTACAGTCACAGGGGGCTGGAACACCGGGGAGCTGTTTTTT.

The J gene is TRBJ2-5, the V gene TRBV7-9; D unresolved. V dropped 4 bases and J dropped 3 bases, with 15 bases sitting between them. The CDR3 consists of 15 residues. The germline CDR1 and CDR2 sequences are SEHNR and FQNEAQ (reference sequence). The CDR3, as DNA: TGTGCCAGCAGCTCTCGATTAGGGCAGAAAGAGACCCAGTACTTC. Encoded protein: CASSSRLGQKETQYF. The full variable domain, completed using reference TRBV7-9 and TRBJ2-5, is DTGVSQNPRHKITKRGQNVTFRCDPISEHNRLYWYRQTLGQGPEFLTYFQNEAQLEKSRLLSDRFSAERPKGSFSTLEIQRTEQGDSAMYLCASSSRLGQKETQYFGPGTRLLVL.

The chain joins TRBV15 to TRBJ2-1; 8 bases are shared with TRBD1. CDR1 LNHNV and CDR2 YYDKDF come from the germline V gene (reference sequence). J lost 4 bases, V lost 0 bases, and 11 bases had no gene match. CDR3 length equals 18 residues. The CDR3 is CATSRDHLTGVGYNEQFF. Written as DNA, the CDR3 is TGTGCCACCAGCAGAGATCACCTGACAGGGGTCGGATACAATGAGCAGTTCTTC.

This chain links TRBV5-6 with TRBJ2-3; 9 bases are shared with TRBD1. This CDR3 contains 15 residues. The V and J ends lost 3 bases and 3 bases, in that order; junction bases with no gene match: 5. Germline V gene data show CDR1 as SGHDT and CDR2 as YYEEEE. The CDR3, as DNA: TGTGCCAGCAGCTCAACAGGGGGCGCGACAGATACGCAGTATTTT. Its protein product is CASSSTGGATDTQYF.

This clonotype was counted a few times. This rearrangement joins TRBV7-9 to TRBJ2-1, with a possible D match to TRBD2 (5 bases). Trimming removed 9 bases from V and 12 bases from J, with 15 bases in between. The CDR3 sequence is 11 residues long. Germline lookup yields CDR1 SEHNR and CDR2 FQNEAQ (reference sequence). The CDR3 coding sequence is TGTGCCAGTCTCCTGGGAGACGGGCAGTTCTTC. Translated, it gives CASLLGDGQFF.

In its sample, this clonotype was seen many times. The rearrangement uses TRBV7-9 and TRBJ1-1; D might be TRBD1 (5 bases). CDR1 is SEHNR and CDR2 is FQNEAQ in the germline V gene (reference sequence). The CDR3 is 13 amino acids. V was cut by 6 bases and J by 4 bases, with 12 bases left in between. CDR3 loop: CASSSRVGTEAFF. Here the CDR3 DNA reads TGTGCCAGCAGTAGCAGGGTAGGCACTGAAGCTTTCTTT.

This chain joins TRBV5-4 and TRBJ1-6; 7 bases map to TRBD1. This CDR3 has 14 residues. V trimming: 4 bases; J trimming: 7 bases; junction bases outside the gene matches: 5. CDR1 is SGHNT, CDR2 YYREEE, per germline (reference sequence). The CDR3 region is CASSQGTENSPLHF. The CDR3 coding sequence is TGTGCCAGCAGCCAAGGGACAGAGAATTCACCCCTCCACTTT.

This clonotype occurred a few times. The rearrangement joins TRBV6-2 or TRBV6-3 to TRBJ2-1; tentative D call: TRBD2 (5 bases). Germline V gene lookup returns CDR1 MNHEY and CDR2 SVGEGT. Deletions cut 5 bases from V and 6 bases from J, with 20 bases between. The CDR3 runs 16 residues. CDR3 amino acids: CASSPTFTGSFNEQFF. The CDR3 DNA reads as TGTGCCAGCAGTCCGACCTTCACGGGGAGTTTCAATGAGCAGTTCTTC.

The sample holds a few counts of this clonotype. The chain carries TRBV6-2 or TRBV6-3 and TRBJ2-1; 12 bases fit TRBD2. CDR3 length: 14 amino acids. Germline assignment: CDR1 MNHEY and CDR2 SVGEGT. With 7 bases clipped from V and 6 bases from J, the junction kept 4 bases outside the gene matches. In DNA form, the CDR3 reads TGTGCCAGCACCGGACTAGCGGGGCCCAATGAGCAGTTCTTC. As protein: CASTGLAGPNEQFF.

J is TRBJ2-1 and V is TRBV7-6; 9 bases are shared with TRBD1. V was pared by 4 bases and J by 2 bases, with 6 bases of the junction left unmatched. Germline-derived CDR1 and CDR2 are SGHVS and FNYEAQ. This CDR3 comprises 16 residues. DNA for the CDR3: TGTGCCAGCAGCTCGGTGACAGGGGGGCCCTACAATGAGCAGTTCTTC. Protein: CASSSVTGGPYNEQFF.

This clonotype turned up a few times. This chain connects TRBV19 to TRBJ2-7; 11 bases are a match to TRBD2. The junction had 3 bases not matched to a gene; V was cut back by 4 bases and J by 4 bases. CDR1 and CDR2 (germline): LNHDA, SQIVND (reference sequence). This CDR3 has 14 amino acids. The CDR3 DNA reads TGTGCCAGTAGTACGACTAGCGGGGAATACGAGCAGTACGTC. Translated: CASSTTSGEYEQYV.

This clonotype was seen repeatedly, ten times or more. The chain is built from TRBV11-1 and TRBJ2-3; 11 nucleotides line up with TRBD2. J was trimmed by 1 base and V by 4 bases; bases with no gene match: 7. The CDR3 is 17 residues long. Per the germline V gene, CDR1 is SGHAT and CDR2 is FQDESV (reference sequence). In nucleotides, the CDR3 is TGTGCCAGCAGCTCTATTAGCGGGGGGGCCGGCACAGATACGCAGTATTTT. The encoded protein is CASSSISGGAGTDTQYF. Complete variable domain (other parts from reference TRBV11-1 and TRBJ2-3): EAEVAQSPRYKITEKSQAVAFWCDPISGHATLYWYRQILGQGPELLVQFQDESVVDDSQLPKDRFSAERLKGVDSTLKIQPAELGDSAMYLCASSSISGGAGTDTQYFGPGTRLTVL.

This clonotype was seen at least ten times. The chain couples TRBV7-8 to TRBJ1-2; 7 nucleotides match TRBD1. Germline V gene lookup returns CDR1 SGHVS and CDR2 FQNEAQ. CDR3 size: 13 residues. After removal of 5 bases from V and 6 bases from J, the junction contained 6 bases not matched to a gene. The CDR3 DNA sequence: TGTGCCAGCAGCCCCGCAGGGGGTAATGGCTACACCTTC. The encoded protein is CASSPAGGNGYTF.

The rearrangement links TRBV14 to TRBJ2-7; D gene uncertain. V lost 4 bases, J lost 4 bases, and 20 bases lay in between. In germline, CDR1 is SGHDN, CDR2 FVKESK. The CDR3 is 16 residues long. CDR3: CASSRRISPPLYEQYF. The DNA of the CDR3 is TGTGCCAGCAGCCGGCGGATCAGTCCCCCCTTGTACGAGCAGTACTTC. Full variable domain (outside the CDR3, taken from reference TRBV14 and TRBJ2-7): EAGVTQFPSHSVIEKGQTVTLRCDPISGHDNLYWYRRVMGKEIKFLLHFVKESKQDESGMPNNRFLAERTGGTYSTLKVQPAELEDSGVYFCASSRRISPPLYEQYFGPGTRLTVT.

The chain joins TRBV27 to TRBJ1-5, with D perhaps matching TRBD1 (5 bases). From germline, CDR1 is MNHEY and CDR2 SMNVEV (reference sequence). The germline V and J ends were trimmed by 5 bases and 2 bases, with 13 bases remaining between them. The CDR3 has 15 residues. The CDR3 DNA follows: TGTGCCAGCAGTCCACCCCAGGGTCGCAATCAGCCCCAGCATTTT. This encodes CASSPPQGRNQPQHF.

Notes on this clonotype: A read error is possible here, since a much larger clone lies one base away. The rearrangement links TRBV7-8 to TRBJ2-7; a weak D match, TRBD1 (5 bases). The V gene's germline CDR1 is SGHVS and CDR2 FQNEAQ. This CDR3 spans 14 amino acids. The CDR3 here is CANSLGASAYEQYF. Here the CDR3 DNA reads TGTGCCAACAGCTTAGGGGCGTCCGCCTACGAGCAGTACTTC.

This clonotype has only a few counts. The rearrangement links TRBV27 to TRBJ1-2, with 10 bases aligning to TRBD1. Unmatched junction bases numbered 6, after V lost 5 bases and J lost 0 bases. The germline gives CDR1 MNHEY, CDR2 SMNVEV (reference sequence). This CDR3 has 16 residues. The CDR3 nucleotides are TGTGCCAGCAGTGCTCGGGGGACAGGGGCTAACTATGGCTACACCTTC. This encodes CASSARGTGANYGYTF.

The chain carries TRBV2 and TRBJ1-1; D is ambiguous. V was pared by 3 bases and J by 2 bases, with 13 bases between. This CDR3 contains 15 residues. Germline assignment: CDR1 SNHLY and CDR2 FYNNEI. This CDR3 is CASSDYRPYNTEAFF. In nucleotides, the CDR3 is TGTGCCAGCAGTGATTATCGGCCCTATAACACTGAAGCTTTCTTT.

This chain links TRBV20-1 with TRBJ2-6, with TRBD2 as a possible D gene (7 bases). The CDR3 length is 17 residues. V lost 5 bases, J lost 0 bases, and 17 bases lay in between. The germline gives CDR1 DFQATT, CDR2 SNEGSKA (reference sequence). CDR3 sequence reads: CSAPAWGGHSGANVLTF. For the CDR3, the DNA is TGCAGTGCTCCCGCGTGGGGGGGCCACTCTGGGGCCAACGTCCTGACTTTC.

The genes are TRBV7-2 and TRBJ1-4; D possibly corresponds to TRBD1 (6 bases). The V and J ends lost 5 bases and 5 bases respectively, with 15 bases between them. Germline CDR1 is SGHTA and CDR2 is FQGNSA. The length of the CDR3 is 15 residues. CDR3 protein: CASSHHGGINEKLFF. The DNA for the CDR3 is TGTGCCAGCAGCCACCACGGGGGCATCAATGAAAAACTGTTTTTT.

CDR3 in amino acids: CASSATRGEPDTEAFF. CDR3 DNA sequence: TGTGCCAGCAGCGCGACCCGGGGGGAACCCGACACTGAAGCTTTCTTT. The chain recombines TRBV7-9 with TRBJ1-1, with D maybe TRBD1 (5 bases). CDR1 and CDR2 (germline): SEHNR, FQNEAQ (reference sequence). CDR3 length: 16 residues. V was trimmed by 5 bases and J by 3 bases, leaving 19 bases between them.

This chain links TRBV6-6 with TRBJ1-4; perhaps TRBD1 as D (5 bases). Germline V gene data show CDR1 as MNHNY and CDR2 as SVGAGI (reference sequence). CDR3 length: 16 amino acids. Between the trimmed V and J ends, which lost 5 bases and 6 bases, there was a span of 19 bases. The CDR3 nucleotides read TGTGCCAGCAGTATAAATCCAGGGCGGGTGGATGAAAAACTGTTTTTT. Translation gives CASSINPGRVDEKLFF.